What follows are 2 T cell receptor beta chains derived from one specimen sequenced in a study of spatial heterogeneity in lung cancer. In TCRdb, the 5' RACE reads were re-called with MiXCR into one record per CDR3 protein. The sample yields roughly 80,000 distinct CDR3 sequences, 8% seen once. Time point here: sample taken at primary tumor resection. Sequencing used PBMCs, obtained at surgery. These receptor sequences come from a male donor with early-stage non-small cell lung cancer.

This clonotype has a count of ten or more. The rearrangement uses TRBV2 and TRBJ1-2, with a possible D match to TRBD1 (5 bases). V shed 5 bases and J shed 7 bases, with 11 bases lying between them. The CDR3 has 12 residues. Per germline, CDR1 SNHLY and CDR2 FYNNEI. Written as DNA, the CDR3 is TGTGCCAGCAGTCTTCAGGGAACTGGCTACACCTTC. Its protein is CASSLQGTGYTF.

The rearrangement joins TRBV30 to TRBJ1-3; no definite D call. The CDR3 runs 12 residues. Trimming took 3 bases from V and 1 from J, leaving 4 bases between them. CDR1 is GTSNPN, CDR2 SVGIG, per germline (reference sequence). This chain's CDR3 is CAWRQSGNTIYF. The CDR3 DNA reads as TGTGCCTGGAGACAATCTGGAAACACCATATATTTT.